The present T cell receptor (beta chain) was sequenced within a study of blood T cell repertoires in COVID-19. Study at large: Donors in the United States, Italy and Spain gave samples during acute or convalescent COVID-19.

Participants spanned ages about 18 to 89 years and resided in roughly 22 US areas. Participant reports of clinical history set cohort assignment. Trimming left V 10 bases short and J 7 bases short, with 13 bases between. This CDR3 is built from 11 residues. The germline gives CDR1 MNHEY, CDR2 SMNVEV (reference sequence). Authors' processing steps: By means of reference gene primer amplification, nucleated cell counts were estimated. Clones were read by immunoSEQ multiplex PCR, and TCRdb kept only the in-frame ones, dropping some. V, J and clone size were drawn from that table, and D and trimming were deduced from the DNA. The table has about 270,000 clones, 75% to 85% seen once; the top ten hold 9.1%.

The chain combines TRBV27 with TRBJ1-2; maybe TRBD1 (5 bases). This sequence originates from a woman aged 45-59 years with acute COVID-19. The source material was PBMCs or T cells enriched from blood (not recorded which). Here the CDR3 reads CATSRGGGYTF. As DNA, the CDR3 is TGTGCCACCTCTCGGGGGGGTGGCTACACCTTC.